The rows below give T cell receptor beta chains drawn from one sample of a study of T-cell reconstitution after alpha-beta-depleted transplantation in children. Each CDR3 protein gets one entry after TCRdb re-called the PCR reads with MiXCR. The sample includes around 360,000 distinct CDR3 sequences, approximately 10% of them seen just once. Sequenced here: PBMCs from the stem cell graft donor, sampled from the stem cell graft. The receptors come from a human donor who donated a stem cell graft to a child with acute lymphoblastic leukemia. Both conserved end residues are part of each CDR3. The D gene is left open where the match is weak. For some rows the clone size is stated as once, few or many, or as a class when expanded; others skip it.

few | . | TRBJ2-1 | TRBV6-1 | TGTGCCAGCAGTGAAGCGGGGGAGTACAATGAGCAGTTCTTC | CASSEAGEYNEQFF
. | TRBD2 | TRBJ2-1 | TRBV4-2 | TGTGCCAGCAGTCCTAGATTAGGAGCGGGAGGGTACAATGAGCAGTTCTTC | CASSPRLGAGGYNEQFF
. | . | TRBJ1-4 | TRBV6-1 | TGTGCCAGCAGTCGTCGGGAGAACGAAAAACTGTTTTTT | CASSRRENEKLFF
. | . | TRBJ2-2 | TRBV9 | TGTGCCAGCAGCGCCCAAACCGGGACAAGGAACACCGGGGAGCTGTTTTTT | CASSAQTGTRNTGELFF
few | . | TRBJ2-7 | TRBV5-4 | TGTGCCAGCAGCCCTCGAGGCGTCCACGAGCAGTACTTC | CASSPRGVHEQYF
many | . | TRBJ2-5 | TRBV4-3 | TGCGCCAGCAGCCAAGATGTAGGAGTTGAGACCCAGTACTTC | CASSQDVGVETQYF
many | . | TRBJ2-7 | TRBV5-1 | TGCGCCAGCAGCTTGGCCGAAGGGACATACGAGCAGTACTTC | CASSLAEGTYEQYF
. | TRBD2 | TRBJ2-7 | TRBV5-1 | TGCGCCAGCAGGACTAGCGGAACTACGAGACAGTACTTC | CASRTSGTTRQYF
few | . | TRBJ1-2 | TRBV11-1 | TGTGCCAGCGGCCTATGGGGTTCTCATGGCTACACCTTC | CASGLWGSHGYTF
few | . | TRBJ2-7 | TRBV4-1 | TGCGCCAGCAGCCAAGATGCCGGGGCCCCTTACGAGCAGTACTTC | CASSQDAGAPYEQYF
. | . | TRBJ1-1 | TRBV4-2 | TGTGCCAGCAGCCAAGACGGGACTGAAGCTTTCTTT | CASSQDGTEAFF
few | TRBD2 | TRBJ2-1 | TRBV20-1 | TGCAGTGCTAGTGGAATCTCCTCAGCGGGAAGAAACAATGAGCAGTTCTTC | CSASGISSAGRNNEQFF